The entry below gives a single TCR beta chain sequence along with its context. These data belong to a study of blood T cell repertoires in COVID-19. Study context: Both acute and convalescent COVID-19 samples were obtained from the United States, Italy and Spain.

The germline V gene encodes CDR1 MNHNY and CDR2 SVGAGI (reference sequence). The CDR3 is 16 amino acids. V was clipped by 5 bases and J by 4 bases; unmatched bases: 9. Authors' analysis steps: Estimation of nucleated cell counts relied on the amplification of reference gene primers. Repertoires were generated with immunoSEQ multiplex PCR, while TCRdb's copy carries only in-frame clones and drops some. V and J calls and clone size are those listed in that table; D and trimming were worked out from the DNA. The sample carries 500,000 to 600,000 clones, 85% to 90% recorded once. The J gene is TRBJ2-5, the V gene TRBV6-6; 11 nucleotides agree with TRBD2. This receptor was taken from a woman in her forties or fifties with COVID-19, enrolled during active disease. The sequencing input was peripheral blood. The CDR3 protein is CASSHLVAGGGETQYF. The CDR3 DNA reads as TGTGCCAGCAGTCACCTAGTAGCGGGGGGGGGAGAGACCCAGTACTTC.